The TCR beta chain under discussion was sequenced for a study of siplizumab effects on memory and regulatory T cells (dated by TCRdb to between 2018 and 2021). Broadly, across the study: The study looked at the effect of siplizumab, an anti-CD2 antibody, on alloreactive T-cell subsets in allogeneic mixed lymphocyte reactions made from human PBMCs. What the authors observed across the whole study: Whether proliferating Tregs from siplizumab cultures were suppressive was not functionally confirmed. Roughly 75-95% of proliferating CD4+ or CD8+ clones could not be assigned a naive or memory phenotype. The cumulative frequency of alloreactive sequences traceable to unstimulated CD4+ memory T cells was significantly reduced by siplizumab. Of the alloreactive CD4+ clones that could be mapped, the Treg-derived share averaged about 70% with siplizumab compared with around 27% in control reactions. Because sequences at frequencies below about 10^-5 were poorly captured, only a minor fraction of alloreactive clones could be mapped back to unstimulated subsets. Compared with memory T cells, unstimulated naive T cells appeared more diverse, and naive cells seemed to make a substantial contribution to the alloresponse.

About this clone: What this receptor recognizes is not known. Nothing much larger sits one base from this clone, and base qualities are not available.

The CDR3 has 11 amino acids, counting the end cysteine and phenylalanine. Only the CDR3 part of the read is kept: 33 bases, read in frame from the first base. V is cut by 3 bases and J by 7 bases, and the space between the germline ends is 5 bases. The CDR1 and CDR2 encoded by the germline V gene (reference sequence) are SGHNT and YYREEE. Receptor libraries were prepared by the immunoSEQ multiplex PCR assay. The deep sequencing platform assayed approximately 100,000 TCR templates per sample. Genomic DNA extracted from sorted T cells was used for TCRbeta CDR3 sequencing. In the source study's methods: The R programming language was used for clonal analysis of the TCRbeta CDR3 data. Unstimulated samples were compared with post-reaction CFSE-low samples to define alloreactive CD4+ and CD8+ clones. Regulatory or non-regulatory origin of alloreactive CD4+ clones was assigned by matching sequences to the sorted unstimulated Treg and non-Treg repertoires. TCRdb retrieved this table from immuneACCESS and kept in-frame rearrangements only. Not all clones are present; in checked studies, unresolved V genes account for under half, and no reason is known for the remainder. V, J and clone size were drawn from that table, and D and trimming were deduced from the DNA. Present in this sample are approximately 100,000 clones, 94% of which were seen just once. The ten largest account for about 0.6% of the sample.

Sorted unstimulated T cells and proliferating T cells recovered from mixed lymphocyte reactions were subjected to TCRbeta CDR3 sequencing. Fresh whole blood from approximately 9 HLA-typed healthy donors was used to isolate PBMCs. Unstimulated CD4+ regulatory T cells were FACS-sorted to map the origin of alloreactive clones. The TCR was taken from a human donor in good health. The sequence joins TRBV5-4 to TRBJ2-1; the D gene is not confidently resolved. Sequenced input: Tregs sorted from blood. CDR3 sequence: CASSSLNEQFF. At the DNA level, the sequence is TGTGCCAGCAGCTCCTTAAATGAGCAGTTCTTC.